Presented here are 3 T cell receptor beta chains from one specimen sequenced in a study of cytomegalovirus exposure and HLA in healthy donors (dated by TCRdb to 2017 to 2019). The library came from the immunoSEQ multiplex PCR assay. The multiplex PCR relied on a mix of 60 forward primers for TCR Vbeta segments and 13 reverse primers for TCR Jbeta segments. Not all clones reach the TCRdb copy of this immuneACCESS table, which keeps in-frame sequences only. Checked studies attribute under half of the gap to unresolved V genes and leave the rest unexplained. The sample table holds about 150,000 clones, of which around 83% were seen once. The ten largest clones capture approximately 6.5% of the sample. The sequenced sample was PBMCs. The source is a man aged 50 to 60 in good health and CMV-seropositive.

The chain joins TRBV10-3 to TRBJ1-1; weak D call: TRBD1 (6 bases). There are 17 residues in the CDR3. V shed 6 bases and J shed 5 bases, with 25 bases lying between them. Germline CDR1 reads ENHRY; CDR2 reads SYGVKD. DNA of the CDR3: TGTGCCATCAGCATTAATTTATACAGGGAGAAGCATACTGAAGCTTTCTTT. Translation gives CAISINLYREKHTEAFF.

The chain uses TRBV7-2 and TRBJ1-1; unclear D gene. V lost 0 bases and J lost 4, with 9 bases in between. The CDR3 extends over 14 amino acids. Per the germline V gene, CDR1 is SGHTA and CDR2 is FQGNSA. CDR3 sequence: CASSLAGSSTEAFF. CDR3 DNA sequence: TGTGCCAGCAGCTTAGCGGGCAGTTCCACTGAAGCTTTCTTT.

This chain links TRBV9 with TRBJ2-3, with D uncertain. The CDR3 spans 15 residues. Germline V CDR1 and CDR2: SGDLS, YYNGEE. V shed 3 bases and J shed 2 bases, with 13 bases lying between them. As DNA, the CDR3 is TGTGCCAGCAGCGGAATTGACTTCTACACAGATACGCAGTATTTT. Its protein is CASSGIDFYTDTQYF.